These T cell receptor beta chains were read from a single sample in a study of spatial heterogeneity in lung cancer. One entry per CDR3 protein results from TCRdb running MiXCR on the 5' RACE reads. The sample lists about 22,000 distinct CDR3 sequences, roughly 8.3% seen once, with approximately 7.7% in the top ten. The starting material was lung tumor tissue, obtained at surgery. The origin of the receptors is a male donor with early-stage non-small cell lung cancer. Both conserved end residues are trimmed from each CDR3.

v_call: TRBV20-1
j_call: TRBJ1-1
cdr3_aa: SAREDTEAF

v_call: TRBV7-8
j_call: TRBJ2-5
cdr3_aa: ASSLEGAGGRETQY

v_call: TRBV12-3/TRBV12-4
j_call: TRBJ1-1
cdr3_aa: ASGQEVTEAF

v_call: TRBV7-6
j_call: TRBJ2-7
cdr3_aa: ASSPLGQVHEQY

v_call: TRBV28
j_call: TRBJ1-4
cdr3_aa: ASSLRAKNEKLF

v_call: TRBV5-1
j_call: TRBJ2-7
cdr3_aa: ASSGGMRSYEQY

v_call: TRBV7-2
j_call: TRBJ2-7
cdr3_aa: ASSLFVRLAVPYEQY

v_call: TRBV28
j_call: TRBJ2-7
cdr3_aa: ASSLQGYEQY

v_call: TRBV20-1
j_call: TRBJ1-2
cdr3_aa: SAQGDGRGANYGYT

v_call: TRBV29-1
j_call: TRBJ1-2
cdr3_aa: SVDGGAYGYT

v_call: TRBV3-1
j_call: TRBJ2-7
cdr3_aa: ASSLPGGRSYEQY

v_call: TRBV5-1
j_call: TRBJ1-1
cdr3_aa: ASSPRQGLNTEAF

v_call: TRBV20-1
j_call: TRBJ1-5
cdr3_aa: SVRRVGQPQH

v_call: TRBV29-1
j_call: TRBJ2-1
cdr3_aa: SVGGGATSSGNEQF

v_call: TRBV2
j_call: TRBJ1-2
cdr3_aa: ASSEERGPNYGYT

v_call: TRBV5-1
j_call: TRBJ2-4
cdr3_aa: ASSSYSFPGSKNIQY

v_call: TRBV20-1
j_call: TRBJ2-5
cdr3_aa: SATGLETRY

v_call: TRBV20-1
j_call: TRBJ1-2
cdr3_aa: SASKGTEVGYT

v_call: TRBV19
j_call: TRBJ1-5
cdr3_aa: ASSRQSNQPQH

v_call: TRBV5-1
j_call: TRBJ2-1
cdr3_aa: ASSSAGQGVSSSYNEQF

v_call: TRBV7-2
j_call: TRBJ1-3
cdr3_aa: ASSLSTAGNTIY

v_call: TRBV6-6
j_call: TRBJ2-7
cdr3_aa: ASTLAGYEQY